Below, 17 T cell receptor beta chains from the same sample are listed, as sequenced in a study of PD-L1 blockade in urothelial cancer. The method was immunoSEQ multiplex PCR; TCRdb's version includes in-frame clones alone and lacks a portion of them. The repertoire holds tens of thousands of clones, with approximately 90% as singletons. Time point of the sample: pretreatment peripheral blood. The specimen was PBMCs, collected around atezolizumab (anti-PD-L1) treatment. Receptor source: a donor aged 40 or over with urothelial cancer.

The CDR3 loop reads CASSQGVRTIGSYEQYF. Written as DNA, the CDR3 is TGTGCCAGCAGCCAAGGGGTTCGGACTATAGGGTCCTACGAGCAGTACTTC. V is TRBV4-2 and J is TRBJ2-7; D might be TRBD2 (6 bases). V lost 1 base, J lost 1 base, and 17 bases lay in between. The CDR3 is made up of 17 amino acids. Germline V gene sequence: CDR1 LGHNA, CDR2 YNFKEQ.

Comments on this clone: At one end the junction does not follow the germline gene, possibly because of a read error. This chain links TRBV6-1 with TRBJ1-2, with 7 bases aligning to TRBD1. The CDR3 is 14 amino acids. Germline V lookup: CDR1 MNHNS, CDR2 SASEGT. The CDR3: CASSEGGQNSGYTF. The CDR3 DNA reads TGTGCCAGCAGTGAAGGGGGACAGAACTCTGGCTACACCTTC.

The V gene is TRBV6-5, the J gene TRBJ2-5; 7 bases are shared with TRBD2. Germline V gene data show CDR1 as MNHEY and CDR2 as SVGAGI. Trimming cost V 2 bases and J 1 base; bases outside gene matches: 7. The CDR3 totals 16 residues. Here the CDR3 DNA reads TGTGCCAGCAGTTACGGGTCGGGAGGACCCCAAGAGACCCAGTACTTC. It encodes CASSYGSGGPQETQYF.

The chain employs TRBV7-9 and TRBJ2-7, with D possibly being TRBD1 (6 bases). With 4 bases removed from V and 0 bases from J, the gap between germline ends came to 16 bases. Germline V CDR1 and CDR2: SEHNR, FQNEAQ (reference sequence). This CDR3 has 16 amino acids. The CDR3 nucleotides read TGTGCCAGCAGCTCCAGGGGTAGCGCCACCTCCTACGAGCAGTACTTC. Protein product: CASSSRGSATSYEQYF.

The chain links TRBV6-1 to TRBJ1-5; D is undetermined. Looked up from germline, CDR1 is MNHNS and CDR2 is SASEGT. The length of the CDR3 is 13 residues. Trimming stripped 10 bases from V and 5 bases from J, with 15 bases between. The CDR3 loop reads CATSGRGDQPQHF. CDR3 DNA sequence: TGTGCCACCTCCGGACGGGGAGATCAGCCCCAGCATTTT.

The J gene is TRBJ2-1, the V gene TRBV7-2; 12 bases fit TRBD2. CDR1 and CDR2 from the germline V gene are SGHTA and FQGNSA. The CDR3 totals 16 residues. The ends lost 3 bases at V and 4 bases at J; junction bases unmatched: 4. The CDR3 protein is CASSFTGTSGYNEQFF. The CDR3, as DNA: TGTGCCAGCAGCTTCACCGGGACTAGCGGGTACAATGAGCAGTTCTTC. The variable domain in full, completed from reference TRBV7-2 and TRBJ2-1, reads GAGVSQSPSNKVTEKGKDVELRCDPISGHTALYWYRQSLGQGLEFLIYFQGNSAPDKSGLPSDRFSAERTGGSVSTLTIQRTQQEDSAVYLCASSFTGTSGYNEQFFGPGTRLTVL.

This clone turned up a few times. The J gene is TRBJ1-2, the V gene TRBV21-1. TRBV21-1 is tagged as a pseudogene. The CDR3 has 10 amino acids. CDR3 nucleotide sequence: TGTGCCAGCCGGTTCTATGGCTACACCTTC. Translated, it gives CASRFYGYTF.

The V and J genes are TRBV29-1 and TRBJ2-1, with 7 nucleotides matching TRBD2. Germline CDR1 SQVTM, CDR2 ANQGSEA. This CDR3 comprises 12 residues. The J segment lost 3 bases and the V segment lost 4 bases, leaving 0 bases of the junction unmatched. CDR3 protein: CSVGGGYNEQFF. As DNA, the CDR3 is TGCAGCGTTGGGGGGGGCTACAATGAGCAGTTCTTC.

V gene TRBV18 combines with J gene TRBJ2-5; 9 bases are a match to TRBD1. The CDR3 extends over 16 amino acids. Losses at the gene ends were 6 bases for V and 5 bases for J; bases not matched to a gene: 13. Looked up from germline, CDR1 is KGHSH and CDR2 is LQKENI. The CDR3 nucleotides read TGTGCCAGCTCCCCAAACGGGGGACAGGGTCGGGAGACCCAGTACTTC. Amino acid sequence: CASSPNGGQGRETQYF.

There are a few counts of this clone. J is TRBJ2-2 and V is TRBV7-6, with D perhaps TRBD2 (7 bases). CDR3 length equals 16 residues. The germline gives CDR1 SGHVS, CDR2 FNYEAQ. Trimming removed 1 base from V and 4 bases from J, with 13 bases in between. The chain's CDR3 is CASSLVGGPGTGELFF. Here the CDR3 DNA reads TGTGCCAGCAGCTTAGTGGGGGGGCCGGGCACCGGGGAGCTGTTTTTT.

V and J are TRBV27 and TRBJ1-2, with unresolved D. From germline, CDR1 is MNHEY and CDR2 SMNVEV (reference sequence). The V end lost 6 bases, the J end lost 8 bases, and 13 bases lay between the germline ends. CDR3 size: 12 residues. Here the CDR3 reads CASSPTGWGYTF. CDR3 bases: TGTGCCAGCAGCCCCACCGGTTGGGGCTACACCTTC.

The chain joins TRBV15 to TRBJ2-1; D unresolved. Germline V gene data show CDR1 as LNHNV and CDR2 as YYDKDF (reference sequence). The length of the CDR3 is 13 residues. The V end lost 1 base, the J end lost 6 bases, and 7 bases lay between the germline ends. CDR3 in DNA: TGTGCCACCAGCAGAGGTCTCGGCAATGAGCAGTTCTTC. This codes for CATSRGLGNEQFF. The full variable domain, with the rest looked up from reference TRBV15 and TRBJ2-1, is DAMVIQNPRYQVTQFGKPVTLSCSQTLNHNVMYWYQQKSSQAPKLLFHYYDKDFNNEADTPDNFQSRRPNTSFCFLDIRSPGLGDTAMYLCATSRGLGNEQFFGPGTRLTVL.

The chain employs TRBV10-3 and TRBJ1-1, with D possibly TRBD1 on 6 matching bases. CDR1 and CDR2 from the germline V gene are ENHRY and SYGVKD. V shed 11 bases and J shed 0 bases, with 13 bases lying between them. The CDR3 has 13 amino acids. Here the CDR3 reads CAATTGMNTEAFF. The CDR3 DNA reads TGTGCCGCCACTACAGGGATGAACACTGAAGCTTTCTTT.

The chain links TRBV5-6 to TRBJ1-2, with D possibly TRBD1 on 5 matching bases. The germline V gene has CDR1 SGHDT and CDR2 YYEEEE. The V and J ends lost 4 bases and 7 bases respectively, with 14 bases between them. The CDR3 is 13 residues long. CDR3 DNA: TGTGCCAGCAGCCCCGGGACTGTGGGTGGCTACACCTTC. Protein sequence: CASSPGTVGGYTF.

The V call is TRBV5-1, the J call TRBJ1-4, with a weak D call TRBD1 (6 bases). In germline, CDR1 is SGHRS, CDR2 YFSETQ. The CDR3 sequence is 14 residues long. Trimming shortened V by 1 base and J by 8 bases, and 12 bases separated the two germline ends. The CDR3 bases are TGCGCCAGCAGCTTGCGTGGGGGCGACGAAAAACTGTTTTTT. This encodes CASSLRGGDEKLFF.

The sample holds a few counts of this clone. This chain connects TRBV7-5 to TRBJ1-5; TRBD1 was called by the table and not checked on the DNA. TRBV7-5 constitutes a pseudogene. CDR3 length: 17 residues. The CDR3 region has the DNA TGTGCCAGAAGCTTAGGGACAGGGATTCCAACCGATCAGCCCCAGCATTTT. Encoded protein: CARSLGTGIPTDQPQHF.

Worth noting for this clone: This sample includes further DNA sequences coding for the same CDR3. V and J are TRBV19 and TRBJ2-7; no firm D call. This CDR3 is 12 amino acids long. The V and J ends lost 1 base and 2 bases respectively, with 3 bases between them. CDR1 LNHDA and CDR2 SQIVND come from the germline V gene (reference sequence). The CDR3 sequence is CASSIGPYEQYF. CDR3 DNA: TGTGCCAGTAGTATAGGGCCCTACGAGCAGTACTTC.